This paragraph reports one T cell receptor (beta chain). No cognate antigen has been identified for it. No much larger clone exists at a distance of one base, and base qualities are not known. This sample stems from a study of CD8 T cells in ankylosing spondylitis (dated by TCRdb to between 2016 and 2019). With respect to the entire study: The study set out to find disease-linked TCR variants by profiling T cell receptor beta repertoires in ankylosing spondylitis patients and healthy donors. The full study cohort comprised some 27 ankylosing spondylitis patients and around 100 healthy donors. Peripheral blood was sampled, and synovial fluid was also collected from ankylosing spondylitis patients.

These reads were obtained on an Illumina HiSeq 2500. Quantitative 5'-RACE with molecular barcodes was the method used to prepare the TCR beta libraries. Regarding the original processing steps: A new computational method, built on a probabilistic model of VDJ rearrangement, was used to identify disease-linked TCR variants. The public reads were run again by TCRdb, first through fastp at Q25 and then through MiXCR, and only productive beta chains were kept. A single entry per CDR3 protein holds the most common genes and DNA from its merged rows. These V and J calls derive from TCRdb rather than the authors' analysis. In all, the sample holds fewer than 500,000 distinct CDR3 sequences, and 20% to 25% of those were seen once. The ten largest clones capture around 17% of the sample. Overall study results and their limits: A TCR beta motif of 7 or 8 highly homologous amino acid variants appeared characteristic of blood from ankylosing spondylitis patients. The disease-linked clones showed a CD8+ phenotype and occurred at relatively low frequencies in peripheral blood. The disease-linked clones were reported to be significantly enriched in matched synovial fluid samples from ankylosing spondylitis patients. Some motif variants were previously reported in synovial fluid and blood of reactive arthritis patients, suggesting common disease-initiation mechanisms.

Trimming removed 3 bases from V and 0 bases from J; the gene matches leave 4 bases unexplained. Reading from cysteine to phenylalanine, the CDR3 counts 16 amino acids. The kept DNA is CDR3 alone, 48 bases in frame from the first base. Via the germline V gene, CDR1 is MDHEN and CDR2 SYDVKM. The sequenced material came from blood, either unsorted or a sorted T cell fraction (not recorded which). The sequence was collected from a male donor with ankylosing spondylitis. The chain is made from TRBV28 and TRBJ1-4; 7 bases in the middle match TRBD1. The CDR3 amino acid sequence is: CASSLVGTATNEKLFF. The DNA is as follows: TGTGCCAGCAGTTTGGTCGGGACAGCAACTAATGAAAAACTGTTTTTT.